This entry lists 6 T cell receptor beta chains sequenced from one sample in a study of blood T cell repertoires in COVID-19. Repertoires were generated with immunoSEQ multiplex PCR, while TCRdb's copy carries only in-frame clones and drops some. This table has around 130,000 clones, 60% to 85% appearing once. Sequenced: peripheral blood. These receptors came from a man aged 50-60 years with acute or convalescent COVID-19.

A note on this clone: The sample carries other DNA sequences with the same CDR3. The chain carries TRBV5-1 and TRBJ1-5; D is possibly TRBD1 (6 bases). V was pared by 1 base and J by 2 bases, with 10 bases between. CDR1 is SGHRS, CDR2 YFSETQ, per germline. This CDR3 comprises 15 residues. In nucleotides, the CDR3 is TGCGCCAGCAGCTTGTCGGCAGGGGGCAATCAGCCCCAGCATTTT. It yields the protein CASSLSAGGNQPQHF. The whole variable domain, filled in from reference TRBV5-1 and TRBJ1-5, reads KAGVTQTPRYLIKTRGQQVTLSCSPISGHRSVSWYQQTPGQGLQFLFEYFSETQRNKGNFPGRFSGRQFSNSRSEMNVSTLELGDSALYLCASSLSAGGNQPQHFGDGTRLSIL.

The rearrangement uses TRBV10-3 and TRBJ1-6; D is possibly TRBD1 (6 bases). Between the trimmed V and J ends, which lost 2 bases and 10 bases, there was a span of 18 bases. CDR1 is ENHRY and CDR2 is SYGVKD in the germline V gene. This CDR3 spans 16 amino acids. CDR3 residues: CAISEAAGALVSPLHF. Written as DNA, the CDR3 is TGTGCCATCAGTGAGGCTGCGGGGGCTCTGGTCTCACCCCTCCACTTT.

This rearrangement joins TRBV15 to TRBJ1-6; D is ambiguous. Germline CDR1 LNHNV, CDR2 YYDKDF (reference sequence). The CDR3 contains 15 residues. The V and J ends lost 0 bases and 3 bases respectively, with 6 bases between them. CDR3 region: CATSRDESYNSPLHF. The CDR3 DNA reads as TGTGCCACCAGCAGAGATGAGAGCTATAATTCACCCCTCCACTTT.

V and J are TRBV9 and TRBJ1-1; D is perhaps TRBD1 (5 bases). The V and J ends lost 4 bases and 7 bases respectively, with 17 bases between them. Looked up from germline, CDR1 is SGDLS and CDR2 is YYNGEE. The CDR3 covers 14 residues. In DNA, the CDR3 is TGTGCCAGCAGCCCCGCAGGGACGCGGGATGAAGCTTTCTTT. Its translation: CASSPAGTRDEAFF.

V gene TRBV28 combines with J gene TRBJ2-5; TRBD2 matches at 10 bases. Germline V CDR1 and CDR2: MDHEN, SYDVKM. Germline trimming cut 1 base from V and 6 bases from J; bases unmatched to any gene: 17. The CDR3 runs 19 residues. The CDR3: CASSLFPRWSGGGSKTQYF. In nucleotides, the CDR3 is TGTGCCAGCAGTTTATTTCCCCGCTGGAGCGGGGGGGGAAGTAAGACCCAGTACTTC.

This sequence joins TRBV5-1 and TRBJ1-3; D gene ambiguous. With 3 bases removed from V and 1 base from J, the gap between germline ends came to 8 bases. CDR1 and CDR2 from the germline V gene are SGHRS and YFSETQ. There are 14 residues in the CDR3. The CDR3 bases are TGCGCCAGCAGCTCGACAATATCTGGAAACACCATATATTTT. Protein sequence: CASSSTISGNTIYF. Using reference TRBV5-1 and TRBJ1-3 for the parts outside the CDR3, the full variable domain is KAGVTQTPRYLIKTRGQQVTLSCSPISGHRSVSWYQQTPGQGLQFLFEYFSETQRNKGNFPGRFSGRQFSNSRSEMNVSTLELGDSALYLCASSSTISGNTIYFGEGSWLTVV.